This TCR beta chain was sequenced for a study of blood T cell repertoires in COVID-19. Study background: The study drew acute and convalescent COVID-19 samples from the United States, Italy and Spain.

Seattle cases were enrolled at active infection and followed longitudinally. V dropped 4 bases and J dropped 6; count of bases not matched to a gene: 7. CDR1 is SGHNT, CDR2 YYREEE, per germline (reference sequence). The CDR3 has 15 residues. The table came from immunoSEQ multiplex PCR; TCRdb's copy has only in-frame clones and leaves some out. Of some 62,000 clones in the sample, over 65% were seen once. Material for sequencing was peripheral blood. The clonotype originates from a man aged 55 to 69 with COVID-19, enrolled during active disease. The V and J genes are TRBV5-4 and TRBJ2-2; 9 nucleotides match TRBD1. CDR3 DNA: TGTGCCAGCAGCAAAAGGACAGGGGAGGCCGGGGAGCTGTTTTTT. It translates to CASSKRTGEAGELFF.